Reported below is one TCR beta chain. CDR1 and CDR2 (germline): SGHDT, YYEEEE. The CDR3 runs to 14 residues. Trimming took 4 bases from V and 7 from J; bases not matched to a gene: 5. Study processing details: Counts of nucleated cells, estimated from reference gene primer amplification, were obtained. Profiling relied on immunoSEQ multiplex PCR, and the TCRdb table lists in-frame clones only, not all of them. V and J calls plus clone size are reproduced from that table; the DNA served to infer D and trimming. The data show about 210,000 clones, about 78% seen once. This entry belongs to a study of blood T cell repertoires in COVID-19. Turning to the study itself: Samples taken during acute and convalescent COVID-19 were collected in the United States, Italy and Spain.

Source material: peripheral blood. The TCR originated in a woman in her 70s with acute or convalescent COVID-19. The rearrangement links TRBV5-6 to TRBJ2-2, with 9 bases lining up with TRBD1. The CDR3 DNA reads as TGTGCCAGCAGCCCAAGGACAGGGGACGGGGAGCTGTTTTTT. This gives the protein CASSPRTGDGELFF. The entire variable domain, with the rest obtained from reference TRBV5-6 and TRBJ2-2, is as follows: DAGVTQSPTHLIKTRGQQVTLRCSPKSGHDTVSWYQQALGQGPQFIFQYYEEEERQRGNFPDRFSGHQFPNYSSELNVNALLLGDSALYLCASSPRTGDGELFFGEGSRLTVL.